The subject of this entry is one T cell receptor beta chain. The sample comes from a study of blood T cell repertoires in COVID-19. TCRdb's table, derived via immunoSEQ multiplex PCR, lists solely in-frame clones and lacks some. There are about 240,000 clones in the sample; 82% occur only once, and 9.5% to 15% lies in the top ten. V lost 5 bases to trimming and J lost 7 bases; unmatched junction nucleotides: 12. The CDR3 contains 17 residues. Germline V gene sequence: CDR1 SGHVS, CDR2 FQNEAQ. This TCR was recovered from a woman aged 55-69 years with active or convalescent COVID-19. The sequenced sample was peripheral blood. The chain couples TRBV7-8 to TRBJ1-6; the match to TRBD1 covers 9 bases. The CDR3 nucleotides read TGTGCCAGCAGCACACTACTACAGGGGGCAGGAAATTCACCCCTCCACTTT. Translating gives CASSTLLQGAGNSPLHF.